The 4 T cell receptor beta chains in this list originate from one sample, sequenced in a study of regulatory T cells in long-lasting Graves disease. Arm-PCR with iRepertoire HTBI primers amplified the CDR3 regions for these TCR beta libraries. One entry per CDR3 protein, called by TCRdb with MiXCR from the multiplex PCR reads. The sample gives 300,000 or so distinct CDR3 sequences, about 18% of which show up once; less than 30% is in the top ten. Time point described: persistent/refractory GD, antithyroid drugs over 5 years with positive TRAb. Scientists built the TCR library using RNA that was extracted from PBMCs. The specimen comprised peripheral blood mononuclear cells (PBMCs), sampled when the disease was refractory, from a patient treated with antithyroid drugs. The receptors come from a female donor with Graves disease.

This clonotype was recorded at least ten times. The V and J genes are TRBV6-1 and TRBJ2-7; 12 bases are a match to TRBD1. The ends lost 6 bases at V and 7 bases at J; junction bases unmatched: 7. The CDR3 sequence is 14 residues long. Germline CDR1 reads MNHNS; CDR2 reads SASEGT. CDR3 DNA: TGTGCCAGCAGCCCGGGACAGGGGGCGTGGGAGCAGTACTTC. Translating gives CASSPGQGAWEQYF.

The V gene is TRBV12-3 or TRBV12-4, the J gene TRBJ2-7, with 11 positions matching TRBD2. With V trimmed by 1 base and J by 4 bases, 12 bases remained unmatched. This CDR3 region has 18 residues. CDR3 sequence reads: CASSLGVGTSGGLYEQYF. The DNA of the CDR3 is TGTGCCAGCAGTTTAGGGGTGGGAACTAGCGGGGGACTTTACGAGCAGTACTTC.

This clonotype was detected a few times. This chain connects TRBV15 to TRBJ2-5; D perhaps matches TRBD1 (6 bases). Trimming shortened V by 1 base and J by 5 bases, and 14 bases separated the two germline ends. The CDR3 totals 15 residues. Per germline, CDR1 LNHNV and CDR2 YYDKDF (reference sequence). The CDR3: CATSRAGELVETQYF. For the CDR3, the DNA is TGTGCCACCAGCAGAGCAGGGGAGCTAGTCGAGACCCAGTACTTC.

This clonotype was observed a handful of times. A much bigger clone sits one base away, suggesting this may be a read error. The chain employs TRBV7-2 and TRBJ1-2, with 10 bases lining up with TRBD1. CDR1 and CDR2 (germline): SGHTA, FQGNSA. The CDR3 has 15 residues. V trimming: 4 bases; J trimming: 2 bases; junction bases outside the gene matches: 4. The CDR3 DNA follows: TGTGCCAGCAGCTCAGACAGGGGGCTGAACTATGGCTACACCTTC. Translation: CASSSDRGLNYGYTF. The complete variable domain, with remaining parts taken from reference TRBV7-2 and TRBJ1-2, reads GAGVSQSPSNKVTEKGKDVELRCDPISGHTALYWYRQSLGQGLEFLIYFQGNSAPDKSGLPSDRFSAERTGGSVSTLTIQRTQQEDSAVYLCASSSDRGLNYGYTFGSGTRLTVV.